Shown below are 28 T cell receptor beta chains from a single sample sequenced in a study of T cell repertoires in cytomegalovirus infection. Via MiXCR, TCRdb re-called the reads, giving one row per CDR3 protein. The profile covers 500,000 or so distinct CDR3 sequences, with more than 15% appearing a single time and more than 20% taken by the ten largest. Material: CD8+ T cells from PBMCs. The receptor set was obtained from a human donor in good health (CMV status not recorded). Some clones in this sample may be carry-over from other donors' samples.

The CDR3 coding sequence is TGCGCCAGCAGTCGGACTAGCGGGAGGGTAGGAGATACGCAGTATTTT. Its protein product is CASSRTSGRVGDTQYF. The chain is built from TRBV5-1 and TRBJ2-3, with 15 bases identical to TRBD2. Per germline, CDR1 SGHRS and CDR2 YFSETQ. The CDR3 has 16 residues. V was clipped by 5 bases and J by 5 bases; unmatched bases: 6.

In its sample, this clonotype was seen a few times. V is TRBV3-1 and J is TRBJ1-4; D may be TRBD1 (5 bases). Between the trimmed V and J ends, which lost 4 bases and 5 bases, there was a span of 14 bases. The germline gives CDR1 LGHDT, CDR2 YNNKEL (reference sequence). CDR3 length: 15 residues. The CDR3 here is CASSLPGEANEKLFF. CDR3 nucleotide sequence: TGTGCCAGCAGCCTCCCGGGGGAGGCCAATGAAAAACTGTTTTTT.

This clonotype appeared many times. The chain links TRBV11-2 to TRBJ2-7, with 8 bases that match TRBD2. Trimming cost V 0 bases and J 5 bases; bases outside gene matches: 9. Germline V gene sequence: CDR1 SGHAT, CDR2 FQNNGV. The CDR3 sequence is 16 residues long. The CDR3 here is CASSLDQASGLNEQYF. DNA for the CDR3: TGTGCCAGCAGCTTAGATCAGGCTAGCGGGCTAAACGAGCAGTACTTC.

V gene TRBV4-2 combines with J gene TRBJ2-1, with TRBD2 identical over 10 bases. V gave up 0 bases and J gave up 7 bases; unmatched junction bases: 9. Germline V gene data show CDR1 as LGHNA and CDR2 as YNFKEQ. This CDR3 region has 17 residues. CDR3 region: CASSQDPLAGESNEQFF. The DNA for the CDR3 is TGTGCCAGCAGCCAAGATCCGCTAGCGGGAGAGAGTAATGAGCAGTTCTTC.

This clonotype occurred a few times. The chain has TRBV9 and TRBJ1-2; D might be TRBD1 (6 bases). Germline CDR1 is SGDLS and CDR2 is YYNGEE. Trimming stripped 1 base from V and 1 base from J, with 8 bases between. This CDR3 contains 14 residues. CDR3: CASSVSGVNYGYTF. In DNA, the CDR3 is TGTGCCAGCAGCGTATCAGGGGTTAACTATGGCTACACCTTC.

V usage is TRBV9 and J usage is TRBJ1-1; possible D gene TRBD1, 5 bases. Germline V CDR1 and CDR2: SGDLS, YYNGEE. The CDR3 extends over 14 amino acids. Trimming shortened V by 4 bases and J by 6 bases, and 16 bases separated the two germline ends. This chain's CDR3 is CASSPEGQGPEAFF. The CDR3 DNA is TGTGCCAGCAGCCCAGAGGGGCAGGGCCCTGAAGCTTTCTTT. The full variable domain, with the rest looked up from reference TRBV9 and TRBJ1-1, is DSGVTQTPKHLITATGQRVTLRCSPRSGDLSVYWYQQSLDQGLQFLIQYYNGEERAKGNILERFSAQQFPDLHSELNLSSLELGDSALYFCASSPEGQGPEAFFGQGTRLTVV.

This chain uses TRBV20-1 with TRBJ1-2; D is perhaps TRBD1 (5 bases). This CDR3 has 13 amino acids. Germline-derived CDR1 and CDR2 are DFQATT and SNEGSKA (reference sequence). Trimming shortened V by 1 base and J by 4 bases, and 10 bases separated the two germline ends. Here the CDR3 reads CSARAEGTYGYTF. The CDR3 region has the DNA TGCAGTGCTAGAGCTGAGGGGACCTATGGCTACACCTTC.

V usage is TRBV5-6 and J usage is TRBJ1-2; 9 bases agree with TRBD1. The CDR3 is made up of 15 amino acids. The germline gives CDR1 SGHDT, CDR2 YYEEEE. V lost 4 bases and J lost 5; bases outside the gene matches: 9. CDR3 DNA sequence: TGTGCCAGCAGCGAGGGACAGGGACCACGTTATGGCTACACCTTC. Residues: CASSEGQGPRYGYTF.

This clonotype has just a few counts. J is TRBJ2-5 and V is TRBV29-1, with D perhaps TRBD2 (5 bases). Trimming stripped 7 bases from V and 1 base from J, with 22 bases between. Germline loops: CDR1 SQVTM, CDR2 ANQGSEA. The CDR3 has 16 residues. The CDR3 region has the DNA TGCAGCGCCCTTGTTTACCCAAGCGGAGCCCAAGAGACCCAGTACTTC. Its protein product is CSALVYPSGAQETQYF. The full variable domain, its missing parts supplied by reference TRBV29-1 and TRBJ2-5, is SAVISQKPSRDICQRGTSLTIQCQVDSQVTMMFWYRQQPGQSLTLIATANQGSEATYESGFVIDKFPISRPNLTFSTLTVSNMSPEDSSIYLCSALVYPSGAQETQYFGPGTRLLVL.

This clonotype was seen ten or more times. V usage is TRBV7-8 and J usage is TRBJ1-1; a possible D gene is TRBD1 (6 bases). The CDR3 length is 16 residues. Trimming pared 0 bases from V and 3 bases from J, leaving 14 bases between. The V gene's germline CDR1 is SGHVS and CDR2 FQNEAQ. CDR3 in amino acids: CASSLATGTLHTEAFF. CDR3 bases: TGTGCCAGCAGCTTAGCCACCGGGACATTGCACACTGAAGCTTTCTTT.

The chain uses TRBV20-1 and TRBJ1-2, with 7 bases that match TRBD1. Germline V CDR1 and CDR2: DFQATT, SNEGSKA (reference sequence). V was pared by 6 bases and J by 2 bases, with 6 bases of the junction left unmatched. The CDR3 length is 13 residues. The DNA of the CDR3 is TGCAGTGCAATAGACAGGGCGAACTATGGCTACACCTTC. Encoded protein: CSAIDRANYGYTF.

This clonotype was seen many times. The gene calls are TRBV7-6 and TRBJ2-1, with D tentatively TRBD2 (5 bases). V was cut by 2 bases and J by 10 bases, with 24 bases left in between. The CDR3 runs 17 residues. CDR1 is SGHVS, CDR2 FNYEAQ, per germline. CDR3 in amino acids: CASSLRMAGSLFGEQFF. DNA of the CDR3: TGTGCCAGCAGCTTACGAATGGCGGGTTCCTTATTTGGCGAGCAGTTCTTC.

This clonotype showed up many times. The J gene is TRBJ1-2, the V gene TRBV7-6, with 8 bases matching TRBD1. The CDR3 is 13 residues long. The ends lost 8 bases at V and 7 bases at J; junction bases unmatched: 9. CDR1 is SGHVS, CDR2 FNYEAQ, per germline. The CDR3 is CASHPADRAGYTF. Here the CDR3 DNA reads TGTGCCAGCCACCCAGCGGACAGGGCTGGCTACACCTTC.

Many counts were recorded for this clonotype. This rearrangement joins TRBV7-8 to TRBJ2-5, with 7 nucleotides matching TRBD1. Germline V gene lookup returns CDR1 SGHVS and CDR2 FQNEAQ. The CDR3 extends over 14 amino acids. Losses at the gene ends were 6 bases for V and 4 bases for J; bases not matched to a gene: 8. For the CDR3, the DNA is TGTGCCAGCAGTAAAAGGGGGCCGGGAGAGACCCAGTACTTC. This sequence encodes CASSKRGPGETQYF.

This clonotype was observed a handful of times. This chain links TRBV6-2 or TRBV6-3 with TRBJ2-1; 9 bases align to TRBD2. The CDR3 loop spans 15 amino acids. J gave up 9 bases and V 4 bases, and 10 bases lay outside the gene matches. Germline assignment: CDR1 MNHEY and CDR2 SVGEGT. CDR3 coding DNA: TGTGCCAGCAGTTCAGACTGGCGGGGGGGCTCTGAGCAGTTCTTC. Amino acid sequence: CASSSDWRGGSEQFF.

The V gene is TRBV12-3 or TRBV12-4, the J gene TRBJ1-5; TRBD1 is a possible D gene (5 bases). This CDR3 spans 16 amino acids. The V end was cut by 8 bases, the J end by 6 bases, with 23 bases between. DNA for the CDR3: TGTGCCAGCGGTCTCTCCGGGACGGACCACGGTCAGCCCCAGCATTTT. It translates to CASGLSGTDHGQPQHF.

This clonotype has at least ten counts. The junction shows a germline mismatch at one end, possibly a read error. This chain joins TRBV12-3 or TRBV12-4 and TRBJ1-2, with 12 bases aligning to TRBD1. CDR3 length: 18 amino acids. The CDR3: CASILGTGGLLGQDGYTF. Written as DNA, the CDR3 is TGTGCCAGCATTTTAGGGACAGGGGGCCTCCTCGGTCAGGATGGCTACACCTTC.

The J gene is TRBJ2-7, the V gene TRBV12-5; D gene uncertain. CDR3 length: 12 residues. Germline V CDR1 and CDR2: LGHNT, FRNRAP. Trimming took 1 base from V and 7 from J, leaving 8 bases between them. Written as DNA, the CDR3 is TGTGCTAGTGGTTTGGGCCCCGGGGAGCAGTACTTC. Protein product: CASGLGPGEQYF.

The chain joins TRBV13 to TRBJ2-5; D assignment may be TRBD1 or TRBD2 (5 bases each). Trimming removed 5 bases from V and 4 bases from J, with 11 bases in between. CDR3 length equals 13 residues. CDR1 is PRHDT and CDR2 is FYEKMQ in the germline V gene (reference sequence). The CDR3 loop is CASSERDGETQYF. The CDR3, as DNA: TGTGCCAGCAGCGAACGGGACGGAGAGACCCAGTACTTC.

In the case of this clonotype: One end of the junction varies from germline; a read error may be responsible. J is TRBJ2-2 and V is TRBV29-1; D unclear. The length of the CDR3 is 12 residues. Germline V gene data show CDR1 as SQVTM and CDR2 as ANQGSEA. In DNA form, the CDR3 reads TGCGGCGTTATGGGGTGGACCGGGGAGCTGTTTTTT. Translated: CGVMGWTGELFF.

The chain couples TRBV6-5 to TRBJ2-7, with D maybe TRBD1 (5 bases). This CDR3 spans 14 amino acids. V lost 0 bases to trimming and J lost 3 bases, with 9 bases between them. CDR1 MNHEY and CDR2 SVGAGI come from the germline V gene. This chain's CDR3 is CASSYSPDSYEQYF. As DNA, the CDR3 is TGTGCCAGCAGTTACTCGCCCGACAGCTACGAGCAGTACTTC.

This clonotype appeared many times. V and J are TRBV28 and TRBJ2-7; D is tentatively TRBD1 or TRBD2 (5 bases each). Per germline, CDR1 MDHEN and CDR2 SYDVKM. V gave up 6 bases and J gave up 7 bases, with 16 bases separating them. The CDR3 runs to 13 residues. The CDR3 spells CASSRDVDPEQYF. CDR3 DNA sequence: TGTGCCAGCAGCCGGGACGTGGACCCGGAGCAGTACTTC. Full variable domain (outside the CDR3, taken from reference TRBV28 and TRBJ2-7): DVKVTQSSRYLVKRTGEKVFLECVQDMDHENMFWYRQDPGLGLRLIYFSYDVKMKEKGDIPEGYSVSREKKERFSLILESASTNQTSMYLCASSRDVDPEQYFGPGTRLTVT.

This chain uses TRBV9 with TRBJ1-1; tentatively, D is TRBD1 (6 bases). V dropped 3 bases and J dropped 0 bases, with 9 bases sitting between them. Looked up from germline, CDR1 is SGDLS and CDR2 is YYNGEE. The CDR3 extends over 14 amino acids. As DNA, the CDR3 is TGTGCCAGCAGCGCTCGGGACATGAACACTGAAGCTTTCTTT. This gives the protein CASSARDMNTEAFF.

CDR3 loop: CSVEAASGSYEQYF. The CDR3 nucleotides are TGCAGCGTTGAAGCGGCTAGCGGATCCTACGAGCAGTACTTC. The chain employs TRBV29-1 and TRBJ2-7, with 7 bases matching TRBD2. The V gene end was trimmed by 1 base and the J gene end by 1 base; junction bases not matched to a gene: 4. The CDR3 is made up of 14 amino acids. From germline, CDR1 is SQVTM and CDR2 ANQGSEA.

On this clonotype itself: This sequence may be a read error, since a much larger clone differs from it by one base. V and J are TRBV7-3 and TRBJ2-1, with a tentative D call TRBD1 (6 bases). V was trimmed by 1 base and J by 15 bases, leaving 16 bases between them. CDR1 is SGHTA, CDR2 FQGTGA, per germline. The CDR3 covers 13 residues. The CDR3 DNA is TGTGCCAGCAGCTTAAACGTGAACAGGGTTCTGTTCTTC. The encoded protein is CASSLNVNRVLFF.

J is TRBJ2-5 and V is TRBV28; tentatively, D is TRBD2 (5 bases). Per the germline V gene, CDR1 is MDHEN and CDR2 is SYDVKM. The CDR3 has 15 residues. Deletions cut 2 bases from V and 3 bases from J, with 13 bases between. The CDR3 DNA reads TGTGCCAGCAGTTTAGGTTTCGGGGTAGAAGAGACCCAGTACTTC. It yields the protein CASSLGFGVEETQYF.

This clonotype was observed many times. The chain links TRBV7-9 to TRBJ2-7; maybe TRBD2 (6 bases). The germline V gene has CDR1 SEHNR and CDR2 FQNEAQ (reference sequence). V dropped 5 bases and J dropped 5 bases, with 10 bases sitting between them. CDR3 length equals 12 residues. The CDR3 nucleotides are TGTGCCAGCAGCCTACCGGGGGACGAGCAGTACTTC. Protein sequence: CASSLPGDEQYF.

This clonotype was observed a handful of times. The chain recombines TRBV12-3 or TRBV12-4 with TRBJ1-5; possible D gene TRBD1, 5 bases. The CDR3 has 15 residues. Deletions cut 6 bases from V and 4 bases from J, with 16 bases between. DNA for the CDR3: TGTGCCAGCAGCTACTCCGGGACTCCAAATCAGCCCCAGCATTTT. Encoded protein: CASSYSGTPNQPQHF.